This T cell receptor (beta chain) stems from a study of cytomegalovirus exposure and HLA in healthy donors. While unrecorded immune exposures were likely, the donors were nominally healthy when sampled. This clone was seen more than once but under ten times. Its specificity is not known. Study observations and caveats: Listed as cytomegalovirus-associated were about 160 TCR beta chains. Analysis was carried out at a later point, and it linked a missense DCLRE1C variant to TCR beta V- and J-gene trimming.

Primers for the PCR totalled 60 Vbeta and 13 Jbeta. Using immunoSEQ multiplex PCR, the repertoire was profiled, and TCRdb retains in-frame clones only, with some absent. The sample contains fewer than 200,000 clones, roughly 80% of which appear only once. The CDR3 totals 12 residues. J gave up 3 bases and V 6 bases, and 2 bases lay outside the gene matches. CDR1 and CDR2 (germline): MDHEN, SYDVKM. This sequence originates from a man younger than 40 in good health and CMV-seronegative. This chain uses TRBV28 with TRBJ2-7, with TRBD1 matching 7 bases. Material: PBMCs. In DNA form, the CDR3 reads TGTGCCAGCAGGCGGACAGGCTACGAGCAGTACTTC. It encodes CASRRTGYEQYF.